This T cell receptor (beta chain) was sequenced during a study of OX40 agonist ivuxolimab in advanced cancers. Study-wide background: Hepatocellular carcinoma, melanoma, renal cell or head and neck cancer was diagnosed in the dose-escalation patients. General study points: There was clonal expansion of CD4+ and CD8+ blood T cells by week 6 at 0.1 to 3.0 mg/kg.

Turning to this clone: What it recognizes is unknown.

Sampling of blood occurred at baseline, cycle 4 day 1, and cycle 7 day 1. Profiling relied on immunoSEQ multiplex PCR, and the TCRdb table lists in-frame clones only, not all of them. The sample yields under 150,000 clones, approximately 94% seen once. The CDR3 has 13 amino acids. Trimming left V 2 bases short and J 0 bases short, with 4 bases between. Per the germline V gene, CDR1 is SGHVS and CDR2 is FNYEAQ. This rearrangement joins TRBV7-6 to TRBJ1-1; D remains ambiguous. The receptor comes from an adult with an advanced solid tumor such as melanoma, head and neck, liver or kidney cancer. Specimen: CD4+ or CD8+ T cells sorted from blood, collected in a trial of the OX40 agonist ivuxolimab. This chain's CDR3 is CASSLLMNTEAFF. CDR3 nucleotides: TGTGCCAGCAGCTTACTCATGAACACTGAAGCTTTCTTT.